This TCR beta chain was sequenced in a study of shared clonotypes between healthy human individuals. A note on this clone: The antigen remains unidentified.

Splitting of each subset's genomic DNA was done evenly across several immunoSEQ plates. The protocol was immunoSEQ multiplex PCR, while the TCRdb copy is restricted to in-frame clones and leaves out a portion. The repertoire holds about 2 million clones, with roughly 96% as singletons. Study conclusions and caveats: It was only blood that was sampled, and tissue repertoires likely differ. Richness estimates generally favored naive over memory subsets. The small donor group covered limited genetic and exposure diversity.

The CDR3 length is 17 residues. The V gene's germline CDR1 is LNHDA and CDR2 SQIVND (reference sequence). Trimming cost V 10 bases and J 1 base; bases outside gene matches: 11. The genes are TRBV19 and TRBJ1-5; 12 bases line up with TRBD1. This receptor was identified in a man between 18 and 35 years old in good health. Sequences were obtained from naive CD4+ T cells sorted from blood. Stated subset: CD45RA+ positively selected. For the CDR3, the DNA is TGTGCCACCCGGGACAGGGGGCGGCAGATGAGCAATCAGCCCCAGCATTTT. It yields the protein CATRDRGRQMSNQPQHF.